Listed below are T cell receptor beta chains from one sample, sequenced in a study of cytomegalovirus exposure and HLA in healthy donors. Using immunoSEQ multiplex PCR, the repertoire was profiled, and TCRdb retains in-frame clones only, with some absent. Its clone listing holds under 45,000 clones. Sequencing used PBMCs. The receptors were sampled from a male donor in good health and CMV-seronegative. Each CDR3 is given with its conserved first and last residue. A D gene is named only where the DNA matches it firmly.

v_call	j_call	d_call	cdr3_length	cdr3_aa	cdr3_nt
TRBV5-5	TRBJ2-3	NA	16	CASSLLHRSSTDTQYF	TGTGCCAGCAGCTTGCTGCACAGGTCGAGCACAGATACGCAGTATTTT
TRBV7-6	TRBJ2-1	TRBD2	16	CASSAGLAGGQNEQFF	TGTGCCAGCAGCGCGGGACTAGCGGGGGGGCAGAATGAGCAGTTCTTC
TRBV5-1	TRBJ2-7	NA	14	CASSFRASSYEQYF	TGCGCCAGCAGCTTCAGGGCCTCTTCCTACGAGCAGTACTTC
TRBV11-2	TRBJ1-6	NA	16	CASSSQTAGMNSPLHF	TGTGCCAGCAGCTCACAAACGGCGGGTATGAATTCACCCCTCCACTTT
TRBV4-1	TRBJ2-5	TRBD1	15	CASSPGTGDRETQYF	TGCGCCAGCAGCCCTGGGACAGGGGACCGTGAGACCCAGTACTTC
TRBV18	TRBJ2-5	NA	13	CASSPTIQETQYF	TGTGCCAGCTCACCGACAATACAAGAGACCCAGTACTTC
TRBV5-1	TRBJ2-3	NA	15	CASSSLDGMADTQYF	TGCGCCAGCAGCTCCCTCGACGGGATGGCAGATACGCAGTATTTT
TRBV4-1	TRBJ2-3	TRBD1	17	CASSQGMDRGRADTQYF	TGCGCCAGCAGCCAAGGAATGGACAGGGGGCGGGCAGATACGCAGTATTTT
TRBV19	TRBJ2-3	NA	14	CASSSRGGRDTQYF	TGTGCCAGTAGTTCCCGTGGAGGACGGGATACGCAGTATTTT
TRBV28	TRBJ1-5	NA	14	CASRQQGGGQPQHF	TGTGCCAGCAGACAACAGGGCGGGGGTCAGCCCCAGCATTTT
TRBV9	TRBJ2-1	TRBD2	15	CASSVDSGVYNEQFF	TGTGCCAGCAGCGTAGATAGCGGGGTCTACAATGAGCAGTTCTTC
TRBV6-1	TRBJ2-1	NA	14	CASSEGRVWNEQFF	TGTGCCAGCAGTGAAGGTCGGGTATGGAATGAGCAGTTCTTC
TRBV6-5	TRBJ1-5	NA	14	CASSYSGGNQPQHF	TGTGCCAGCAGTTACTCGGGGGGAAATCAGCCCCAGCATTTT
TRBV2	TRBJ1-3	NA	15	CASRLQVSSGNTIYF	TGTGCCAGCAGGCTCCAGGTTAGCTCTGGAAACACCATATATTTT
TRBV5-6	TRBJ1-2	TRBD1	15	CASSPPGQNNYGYTF	TGTGCCAGCAGCCCTCCGGGACAGAACAACTATGGCTACACCTTC
TRBV9	TRBJ1-1	NA	15	CASSDGGTANTEAFF	TGTGCCAGCAGCGATGGCGGCACGGCCAACACTGAAGCTTTCTTT
TRBV7-9	TRBJ1-3	NA	13	CASSSRGGNTIYF	TGTGCCAGCAGCTCGAGAGGGGGAAACACCATATATTTT
TRBV4-1	TRBJ1-5	NA	14	CASSQWGGNQPQHF	TGCGCCAGCAGCCAGTGGGGGGGCAATCAGCCCCAGCATTTT
TRBV7-7	TRBJ2-1	NA	12	CASSSWGSEQFF	TGTGCCAGCAGCTCCTGGGGCTCGGAGCAGTTCTTC
TRBV9	TRBJ2-2	TRBD2	15	CASGSFRGGDGELFF	TGTGCCAGCGGGTCCTTTCGGGGGGGTGACGGGGAGCTGTTTTTT
TRBV6-5	TRBJ1-2	NA	15	CASSETGIANYGYTF	TGTGCCAGCAGCGAAACAGGGATAGCTAACTATGGCTACACCTTC
TRBV25-1	TRBJ1-2	TRBD1	13	CAGRRTGSYGYTF	TGTGCCGGCAGGCGGACAGGGAGCTATGGCTACACCTTC
TRBV7-2	TRBJ1-1	NA	15	CASSLLAGTPTEAFF	TGTGCCAGCAGCTTACTGGCCGGGACACCCACTGAAGCTTTCTTT
TRBV19	TRBJ2-7	TRBD2	15	CASSPPGGPTYEQYF	TGTGCCAGTAGTCCCCCGGGGGGGCCCACCTACGAGCAGTACTTC
TRBV15	TRBJ2-3	TRBD1	16	CATSRDLTGSPDTQYF	TGTGCCACCAGCAGAGATCTGACAGGGTCCCCAGATACGCAGTATTTT
TRBV2	TRBJ1-2	NA	14	CASSGAGNLYGYTF	TGTGCCAGCAGTGGGGCCGGTAACCTATATGGCTACACCTTC
TRBV12-5	TRBJ2-1	TRBD2	15	CASAPAGGYYNEQFF	TGTGCTAGTGCCCCAGCGGGGGGCTACTACAATGAGCAGTTCTTC
TRBV11-3	TRBJ2-1	NA	14	CASSLGSSYNEQFF	TGTGCCAGCAGCTTAGGGAGCTCCTACAATGAGCAGTTCTTC
TRBV28	TRBJ1-4	TRBD1	16	CASSPGTGPINEKLFF	TGTGCCAGCAGCCCCGGGACAGGACCCATTAATGAAAAACTGTTTTTT
TRBV5-1	TRBJ2-7	TRBD2	17	CASSFPRGLAGTYEQYF	TGCGCCAGCAGCTTCCCTCGCGGACTAGCGGGGACCTACGAGCAGTACTTC
TRBV5-6	TRBJ1-1	TRBD1	12	CASSLGQGGAFF	TGTGCCAGCAGCTTGGGACAGGGCGGAGCTTTCTTT
TRBV2	TRBJ2-7	NA	12	CARGLGGNEQYF	TGTGCCAGAGGACTAGGGGGGAACGAGCAGTACTTC
TRBV21-1	TRBJ1-1	NA	14	CASSTPEAETEAFF	TGTGCCAGCAGCACCCCTGAGGCCGAGACTGAAGCTTTCTTT
TRBV19	TRBJ1-2	TRBD1	14	CASTNRDSFYGYTF	TGTGCCAGTACTAACCGGGACAGTTTCTATGGCTACACCTTC
TRBV9	TRBJ1-2	NA	13	CAGSVASGYGYTF	TGTGCCGGCAGCGTAGCAAGCGGTTATGGCTACACCTTC
TRBV7-9	TRBJ1-5	TRBD1	14	CASSARGRPQPQHF	TGTGCCAGCAGCGCGAGGGGGCGGCCTCAGCCCCAGCATTTT
TRBV6-1	TRBJ1-1	NA	12	CASSNRVPEAFF	TGTGCCAGCAGCAACAGGGTGCCTGAAGCTTTCTTT
TRBV6-5	TRBJ2-5	NA	14	CASSYFQGRETQYF	TGTGCCAGCAGTTACTTCCAGGGCCGAGAGACCCAGTACTTC
TRBV7-9	TRBJ2-7	NA	11	CASSPGDEQYF	TGTGCCAGCAGCCCAGGGGACGAGCAGTACTTC
TRBV29-1	TRBJ1-2	NA	12	CSVEDRRYGYTF	TGCAGCGTTGAAGACAGGAGGTATGGCTACACCTTC
TRBV5-1	TRBJ1-1	NA	15	CASSLSPEGHTEAFF	TGCGCCAGCAGCTTATCGCCGGAGGGACACACTGAAGCTTTCTTT
TRBV7-8	TRBJ1-5	NA	15	CASSLAGASNQPQHF	TGTGCCAGCAGCTTAGCGGGGGCCAGCAATCAGCCCCAGCATTTT
TRBV6-5	TRBJ1-3	TRBD1	15	CASSWETGGRNTIYF	TGTGCCAGCAGTTGGGAGACAGGGGGTCGAAACACCATATATTTT
TRBV7-6	TRBJ1-1	NA	15	CASSLGPRGATEAFF	TGTGCCAGCAGCTTAGGACCTCGGGGGGCCACTGAAGCTTTCTTT
TRBV11-2	TRBJ2-1	NA	15	CASRNSGTQDNEQFF	TGTGCCAGCAGAAATTCGGGGACTCAGGACAATGAGCAGTTCTTC
TRBV18	TRBJ2-3	TRBD2	19	CASSPRSLAGDSSTDTQYF	TGTGCCAGCTCACCACGGAGTCTAGCGGGGGACTCTAGCACAGATACGCAGTATTTT